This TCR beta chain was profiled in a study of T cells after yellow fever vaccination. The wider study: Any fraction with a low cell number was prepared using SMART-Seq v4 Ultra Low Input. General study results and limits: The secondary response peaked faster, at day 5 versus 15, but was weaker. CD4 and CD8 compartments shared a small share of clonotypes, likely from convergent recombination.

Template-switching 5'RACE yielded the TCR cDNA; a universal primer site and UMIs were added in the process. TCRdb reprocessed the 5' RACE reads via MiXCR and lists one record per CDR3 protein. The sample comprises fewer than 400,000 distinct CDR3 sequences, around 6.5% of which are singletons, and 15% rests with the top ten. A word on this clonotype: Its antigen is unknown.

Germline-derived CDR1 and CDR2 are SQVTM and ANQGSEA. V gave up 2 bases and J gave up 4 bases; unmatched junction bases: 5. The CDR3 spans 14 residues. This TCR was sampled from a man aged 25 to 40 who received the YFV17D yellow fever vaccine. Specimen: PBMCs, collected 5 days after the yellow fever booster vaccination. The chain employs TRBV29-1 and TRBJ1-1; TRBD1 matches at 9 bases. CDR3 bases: TGCAGCGTTGAAAGGACAGGGGCGGGCACTGAAGCTTTCTTT. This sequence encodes CSVERTGAGTEAFF.